This T cell receptor beta chain was identified in a study of shared clonotypes between healthy human individuals. The overall study: Participating donors consisted of two women and a few men aged 18 to 49.

Trimming removed 7 bases at V and 0 bases at J, with 13 bases between. From germline, CDR1 is SGHVS and CDR2 FQNEAQ. The CDR3 covers 14 residues. CD45RO-negative CD8 cells positively selected for CCR7 made up the naive population, which excluded terminally differentiated effector memory CD45RA+ cells. Data came from immunoSEQ multiplex PCR; TCRdb stores just in-frame clones and leaves some out. The sample records 800,000 or so clones, 96% being singletons. Sequencing was performed on naive CD8+ T cells sorted from blood. This sequence originates from a man aged 25-40 years in good health. The chain employs TRBV7-8 and TRBJ2-7; D gene ambiguous. CDR3 sequence reads: CASTREVSSYEQYF. In DNA, the CDR3 is TGTGCCAGCACCCGAGAGGTGAGCTCCTACGAGCAGTACTTC.